These T cell receptor beta chains were read from a single sample in a study of OX40 agonist ivuxolimab in advanced cancers. This table comes from immunoSEQ multiplex PCR, and its TCRdb copy is limited to in-frame clones, with some not included. Of 75,000 to 100,000 clones in the sample, roughly 90% were seen once. The input for sequencing was CD4+ or CD8+ T cells sorted from blood, taken in a trial of the OX40 agonist ivuxolimab. The receptors were gathered from an adult with an advanced solid tumor such as melanoma, head and neck, liver or kidney cancer. Each CDR3 is given with its conserved first and last residue. D genes are given only for firm matches.

v_call	d_call	cdr3_aa
TRBV11-2	-	CASSWSQTGNTGELFF
TRBV5-1	-	CASSLADGRAEAFF
TRBV7-9	-	CASSKGTYEQYF
TRBV18	-	CASSPPDLLGAKNIQYF
TRBV19	-	CASRREPGAPNTEAFF
TRBV11-2	TRBD1	CASSPTGVDTGELFF
TRBV14	TRBD1	CASSPWDRGAGYTF
TRBV25-1	-	CASSESWSTDTQYF
TRBV6-1	-	CASSELSWGTGSGTEAFF
TRBV19	TRBD2	CASSPGGGAYEQYF
TRBV2	TRBD1	CASSPRTGNPYEQYF